This T cell receptor beta chain was identified during a study of human T cells and chemical hapten exposure. Study information: Patients, a majority of them female, were diagnosed with alopecia areata, totalis or universalis.

This CDR3 is 13 amino acids long. The V end lost 2 bases, the J end lost 0 bases, and 5 bases lay between the germline ends. Germline CDR1 GTSNPN, CDR2 SVGIG (reference sequence). TCRdb passed the RACE reads through MiXCR, listing each CDR3 protein once. The sample has 150,000 or so distinct CDR3 sequences, roughly 15% seen once. Study results and caveats: Relative to controls, expanded TCRs formed significantly more large CDR3 similarity clusters.

Documented time point: patch test 1, 2 weeks after DPC sensitization. Treatment given: therapeutic diphenylcyclopropenone sensitization with weekly scalp DPC. This clonotype was seen a few times. The antigen remains unidentified. The clonotype was recovered from a woman under 40 with alopecia areata. Some clones in this sample may be carry-over from other donors' samples. Sequenced material: whole blood, taken in connection with sensitization to the hapten diphenylcyclopropenone (DPC). The J gene is TRBJ2-1, the V gene TRBV30; unclear D gene. The CDR3 spells CAWSSSSYNEQFF. The CDR3 region has the DNA TGTGCCTGGAGTTCGAGCTCCTACAATGAGCAGTTCTTC.